A selection of T cell receptor beta chains follows, all from one sample in a study of T cells in Graves' hyperthyroidism and ophthalmopathy. MiXCR, run by TCRdb on the multiplex PCR reads, gives a single entry per CDR3 protein. The data contain 360,000 or so distinct CDR3 sequences, about 19% of them singletons. Sample: blood. The receptors were gathered from a young woman with Graves' hyperthyroidism. CDR3s leave out the opening cysteine and the closing phenylalanine or tryptophan. Not every row has a clone size; where given, it reads once, few, many or a size class.

clone size,CDR3 length,V gene,CDR3 protein
-,11,TRBV20-1,SAKVVGEQPQH
few,13,TRBV7-9,ASSLLTGGWETQY
many,13,TRBV14,ASSYSDRLTYEQY
many,12,TRBV6-1,ASSENGDWETQY
many,12,TRBV11-2,ASSFGGGAYEQY
many,13,TRBV27,ASSPGTSRVETQY
-,13,TRBV6-1,ASSEIGSRNQPQH
many,15,TRBV10-3,AISEPSTSGEGETQY
many,11,TRBV20-1,SANGQGAGELF
many,12,TRBV12-3/TRBV12-4,ASSPPGDNQPQH
many,10,TRBV5-6,ASSFGDGELF
-,14,TRBV27,ASSRGTLKDQETQY
-,17,TRBV3-1,ASSQDIRTGDVLTGELF
-,10,TRBV3-1,ASSHSHRELF
many,11,TRBV29-1,SVEEGLNQPQH
many,9,TRBV6-1,ASSIGDTQY
many,11,TRBV6-1,ASRQGGSYEQY
many,11,TRBV6-1,ASSEQQFYGYT
once,11,TRBV12-3/TRBV12-4,ASTHGGGTEAV
many,13,TRBV15,ATSRGDRANTEAF
many,10,TRBV6-2/TRBV6-3,ASSYRPYEQY
many,12,TRBV7-9,ASSLGPPAEPQH
few,13,TRBV4-1,ASSQDDRWDSPLH
-,15,TRBV5-1,ASSFTPAGGSVETQY
-,14,TRBV19,ASSLRPDRGGYEQY
many,11,TRBV7-9,ASSVVSGQPQH
many,15,TRBV6-5,ASSYGTGLSGANVLT
many,14,TRBV4-1,ASSPGSEQGPYEQY
many,13,TRBV20-1,SARDIDPSEDEQY
many,13,TRBV18,ASSPDRGRNTEAF
many,14,TRBV29-1,SVEIGLADDPKTQY
many,13,TRBV2,ASSEAYVPGNTIY
many,11,TRBV20-1,SARDPYQETQY
few,16,TRBV4-1,ASSQGGLAGVGTGELF
-,14,TRBV11-2,ASSLVHRGWNSPLH
once,12,TRBV6-2/TRBV6-3,ASSYVRMKNIQY
few,8,TRBV30,AWSLTEQY
few,10,TRBV27,ASVGGNTEAF
many,12,TRBV6-1,ASTRSTGGGELF
many,11,TRBV29-1,SVDWGAGQPQH
many,10,TRBV6-1,ASSIKATEAF
many,13,TRBV9,ASSSPASGSYEQY
many,13,TRBV20-1,SATPTGWSNQPQH
many,15,TRBV7-2,ASGLAFKGGANYGYT
-,10,TRBV6-2/TRBV6-3,ASSYPREEQY